This TCR beta chain was recorded in a study of cytotoxic CD8 clonotypes in ibrutinib-treated CLL. Study background: The study included 11 to 12 relapsed/refractory and roughly 15 treatment-naive patients; 17 had IGHV unmutated disease. After median around 68 months, roughly 15 stayed in remission, approximately 12 progressed; responses roughly 24 partial, 2 complete.

The CDR3 consists of 15 residues. Germline V lookup: CDR1 MNHEY, CDR2 SMNVEV (reference sequence). Trimming removed 3 bases from V and 6 bases from J, with 17 bases in between. Study observations and caveats: Clonotypes that were public were uncommon, and they contracted or stayed stable on treatment. Relative to age-matched healthy donors, clonality at baseline was higher, and it tracked circulating CD8+ T-cell counts.

Sequencing was performed with immunoSEQ multiplex PCR; in TCRdb, only in-frame clones are kept and a portion is missing. The table includes about 76,000 clones, about 86% detected once. As for this clone: Its antigen is not identified.

The sample here was PBMCs, taken before ibrutinib treatment. This TCR was sampled from a human donor with chronic lymphocytic leukemia. The chain carries TRBV27 and TRBJ1-2; maybe TRBD1 (5 bases). Here the CDR3 reads CASSFSPSGLDGYTF. CDR3 in DNA: TGTGCCAGCAGTTTTTCCCCTTCAGGGTTGGATGGCTACACCTTC.